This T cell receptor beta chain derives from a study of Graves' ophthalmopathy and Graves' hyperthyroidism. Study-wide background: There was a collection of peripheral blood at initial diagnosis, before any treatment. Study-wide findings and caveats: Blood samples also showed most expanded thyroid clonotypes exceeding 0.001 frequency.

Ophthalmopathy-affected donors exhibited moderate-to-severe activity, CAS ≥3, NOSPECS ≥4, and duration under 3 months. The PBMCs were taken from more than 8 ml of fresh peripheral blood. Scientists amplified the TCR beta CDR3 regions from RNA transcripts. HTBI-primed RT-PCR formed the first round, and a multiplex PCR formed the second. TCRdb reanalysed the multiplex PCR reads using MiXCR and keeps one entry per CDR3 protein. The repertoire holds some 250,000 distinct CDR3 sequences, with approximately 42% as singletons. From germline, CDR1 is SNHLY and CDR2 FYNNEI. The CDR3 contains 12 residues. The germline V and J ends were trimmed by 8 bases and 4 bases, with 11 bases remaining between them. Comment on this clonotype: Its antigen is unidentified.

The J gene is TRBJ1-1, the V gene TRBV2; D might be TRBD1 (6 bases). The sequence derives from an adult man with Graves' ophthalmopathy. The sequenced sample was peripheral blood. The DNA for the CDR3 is TGTGCCAGCGCACAGGGCTCCACTGAAGCTTTCTTT. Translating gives CASAQGSTEAFF.